Each of the 17 T cell receptor beta chains below was sequenced from the same sample in a study of siplizumab effects on memory and regulatory T cells. Libraries were prepared by immunoSEQ multiplex PCR; TCRdb keeps only in-frame clonotypes and omits some of them. The table records just over 60,000 clones, roughly 85% of them present only once. Sequenced input: memory CD4+ T cells sorted from blood. The source is a human donor in good health.

This clone was observed a few times. V and J are TRBV20-1 and TRBJ2-7, with 10 bases that match TRBD1. Per the germline V gene, CDR1 is DFQATT and CDR2 is SNEGSKA (reference sequence). With 6 bases clipped from V and 11 bases from J, the junction kept 7 bases outside the gene matches. The CDR3 loop spans 11 amino acids. CDR3 sequence (DNA): TGCAGTGCCGGCCCCGGGACAGGGGAGTACTTC. Translation gives CSAGPGTGEYF.

The chain has TRBV7-6 and TRBJ2-2; D is unresolved. The CDR3 has 12 residues. The V and J ends lost 5 bases and 7 bases respectively, with 8 bases between them. Germline lookup yields CDR1 SGHVS and CDR2 FNYEAQ. CDR3 DNA sequence: TGTGCCAGCAGCCCCATGGGCGGGGAGCTGTTTTTT. It encodes CASSPMGGELFF.

This sequence joins TRBV28 and TRBJ2-5; D unclear. CDR3 length equals 13 residues. Germline loops: CDR1 MDHEN, CDR2 SYDVKM. V lost 4 bases to trimming and J lost 2 bases, with 8 bases between them. CDR3 sequence (DNA): TGTGCCAGCAGTTACGGCCGACAAGAGACCCAGTACTTC. Amino acids: CASSYGRQETQYF.

This sequence joins TRBV7-9 and TRBJ1-2; D may be TRBD1 (5 bases). Germline V lookup: CDR1 SEHNR, CDR2 FQNEAQ (reference sequence). This CDR3 comprises 13 residues. V dropped 5 bases and J dropped 3 bases, with 10 bases sitting between them. This CDR3 is CASSPGTDYGYTF. The CDR3 coding sequence is TGTGCCAGCAGCCCGGGGACGGACTATGGCTACACCTTC.

The V and J genes are TRBV4-2 and TRBJ1-3, with D perhaps matching TRBD1 (6 bases). V shed 0 bases and J shed 3 bases, with 15 bases lying between them. There are 17 residues in the CDR3. Germline loops: CDR1 LGHNA, CDR2 YNFKEQ. In nucleotides, the CDR3 is TGTGCCAGCAGCCAAGAGGGGCGAGGGGGGTATGGAAACACCATATATTTT. Its protein is CASSQEGRGGYGNTIYF.

The rearrangement uses TRBV2 and TRBJ2-3; 8 nucleotides line up with TRBD1. Germline V gene data show CDR1 as SNHLY and CDR2 as FYNNEI. V shed 5 bases, J shed 6 bases, and the junction held 4 bases outside the gene matches. The length of the CDR3 is 13 residues. The CDR3 protein is CASSTWTGDTQYF. The CDR3 nucleotides read TGTGCCAGCAGTACTTGGACAGGGGATACGCAGTATTTT. The full variable domain, in which reference TRBV2 and TRBJ2-3 provide the parts outside the CDR3, is EPEVTQTPSHQVTQMGQEVILRCVPISNHLYFYWYRQILGQKVEFLVSFYNNEISEKSEIFDDQFSVERPDGSNFTLKIRSTKLEDSAMYFCASSTWTGDTQYFGPGTRLTVL.

The chain combines TRBV11-2 with TRBJ2-1, with 7 bases lining up with TRBD2. This CDR3 is 14 amino acids long. From germline, CDR1 is SGHAT and CDR2 FQNNGV. The trim removed 6 bases at V and 3 bases at J, leaving 5 bases unmatched. The CDR3 is CASSSAGDYNEQFF. The CDR3 DNA reads as TGTGCCAGCAGTAGTGCGGGGGACTACAATGAGCAGTTCTTC.

J is TRBJ2-5 and V is TRBV7-3; D remains ambiguous. Germline V CDR1 and CDR2: SGHTA, FQGTGA. V lost 0 bases and J lost 4, with 12 bases in between. The CDR3 is 15 residues long. CDR3 amino acids: CASSLTGRAGETQYF. CDR3 sequence (DNA): TGTGCCAGCAGCTTAACGGGAAGGGCTGGAGAGACCCAGTACTTC.

This sequence joins TRBV9 and TRBJ2-1; TRBD2 might be the D (6 bases). Germline V CDR1 and CDR2: SGDLS, YYNGEE. The V gene lost 3 bases and the J gene lost 0 bases, with 19 bases spanning the gap. The CDR3 sequence is 18 residues long. The CDR3 protein is CASSATGGGATSYNEQFF. In DNA, the CDR3 is TGTGCCAGCAGCGCCACAGGAGGCGGGGCGACCTCCTACAATGAGCAGTTCTTC.

This clone has only a few counts. J is TRBJ2-7 and V is TRBV12-5; D may be TRBD1 or TRBD2 (5 bases each). Germline-derived CDR1 and CDR2 are LGHNT and FRNRAP. The CDR3 extends over 14 amino acids. The germline V and J ends were trimmed by 4 bases and 4 bases, with 14 bases remaining between them. CDR3: CASGSDTSGYEQYF. The DNA of the CDR3 is TGTGCTAGTGGTTCGGACACGTCGGGGTACGAGCAGTACTTC.

The V call is TRBV15, the J call TRBJ1-1; D perhaps matches TRBD1 (6 bases). The CDR3 totals 18 residues. Germline V CDR1 and CDR2: LNHNV, YYDKDF (reference sequence). V gave up 1 base and J gave up 1 base, with 19 bases separating them. The CDR3 nucleotides are TGTGCCACCAGCAGAGTAAGAGGGACGGGGGCATGGAACACTGAAGCTTTCTTT. Its protein product is CATSRVRGTGAWNTEAFF.

This rearrangement joins TRBV2 to TRBJ2-3; D not resolved. The CDR3 contains 15 residues. CDR1 and CDR2 (germline): SNHLY, FYNNEI. Trimming shortened V by 4 bases and J by 6 bases, and 17 bases separated the two germline ends. The CDR3 here is CASSVMQVGMDTQYF. In nucleotides, the CDR3 is TGTGCCAGCAGTGTGATGCAGGTGGGAATGGATACGCAGTATTTT.

This chain joins TRBV5-1 and TRBJ2-3, with no clear D. Germline CDR1 is SGHRS and CDR2 is YFSETQ. The germline V and J ends were trimmed by 0 bases and 10 bases, with 12 bases remaining between them. The CDR3 is 13 residues long. CDR3 amino acids: CASSLEWRTPQYF. The CDR3 nucleotides read TGCGCCAGCAGCTTGGAGTGGCGGACCCCGCAGTATTTT.

The V call is TRBV7-2, the J call TRBJ1-6; TRBD1 matches at 7 bases. The ends lost 1 base at V and 10 bases at J; junction bases unmatched: 7. The CDR3 covers 15 residues. Germline V gene sequence: CDR1 SGHTA, CDR2 FQGNSA. The CDR3 region is CASSLDGRGGSPLHF. CDR3 nucleotide sequence: TGTGCCAGCAGCTTAGATGGCAGGGGGGGCTCACCCCTCCACTTT.

DNA for the CDR3: TGTGCCAGCTCACCGTCACAGTGGACTAGCGGGGGGGCCTACGAGCAGTACTTC. Its protein is CASSPSQWTSGGAYEQYF. This chain uses TRBV18 with TRBJ2-7; 15 nucleotides line up with TRBD2. Germline lookup yields CDR1 KGHSH and CDR2 LQKENI. The trim removed 3 bases at V and 2 bases at J, leaving 8 bases unmatched. The CDR3 sequence is 18 residues long.

CDR3 in DNA: TGTGCCAGCTCTCCGGCAGCGGGGAGAAAGGAGCTGTTTTTT. Translating gives CASSPAAGRKELFF. J is TRBJ2-2 and V is TRBV28; 7 bases are shared with TRBD2. Germline CDR1 is MDHEN and CDR2 is SYDVKM. Trimming took 8 bases from V and 10 from J; bases not matched to a gene: 13. The CDR3 contains 14 residues.

The rearrangement joins TRBV10-3 to TRBJ2-5, with no clear D. V was trimmed by 3 bases and J by 6 bases, leaving 11 bases between them. Germline V gene lookup returns CDR1 ENHRY and CDR2 SYGVKD. The CDR3 has 13 amino acids. CDR3 in DNA: TGTGCCATCAGTGAAAGGGAAGGCAAGACCCAGTACTTC. Amino acid sequence: CAISEREGKTQYF.